This is a list of T cell receptor beta chains from one sample in a study of cytomegalovirus exposure and HLA in healthy donors. This table comes from immunoSEQ multiplex PCR, and its TCRdb copy is limited to in-frame clones, with some not included. The sample records 150,000 to 200,000 clones, around 85% being singletons. Sequenced material: PBMCs. The receptors here all came from a man in his late teens or twenties in good health and CMV-seropositive. CDR3s include the opening cysteine and the closing phenylalanine or tryptophan. The order of the fields is D gene, clone size, V gene, J gene, CDR3 DNA, CDR3 protein. A D gene is named only where the DNA matches it firmly. Size is omitted from some rows. Given values are once, few, many or a class for expanded clones.

NA	NA	TRBV9	TRBJ1-3	TGTGCCAGCAGCGTTCAAGAGGCGTACTCTGGAAACACCATATATTTT	CASSVQEAYSGNTIYF
NA	NA	TRBV9	TRBJ1-1	TGTGCCAGCAGCGTACATATAGGGGAGAACACTGAAGCTTTCTTT	CASSVHIGENTEAFF
NA	few	TRBV18	TRBJ1-2	TGTGCCAGCTCACCGAACAGGGATGATGGCTACACCTTC	CASSPNRDDGYTF
NA	NA	TRBV29-1	TRBJ2-5	TGCAGCGTTGTCTCCGAGACCCAGTACTTC	CSVVSETQYF
TRBD2	once	TRBV2	TRBJ2-4	TGTGCCAGCAGTGATTTCGCGGGGGGTGCCAAAAACATTCAGTACTTC	CASSDFAGGAKNIQYF
NA	NA	TRBV5-6	TRBJ1-1	TGTGCCAGCAGCTATCGGGGGACTATGGACACTGAAGCTTTCTTT	CASSYRGTMDTEAFF
TRBD1	NA	TRBV5-1	TRBJ2-7	TGCGCCAGTCGCGGGGACAGGGCCTACGAGCAGTACTTC	CASRGDRAYEQYF
NA	NA	TRBV7-8	TRBJ1-2	TGTGCCAGCAGCCGCAACCCAGGCGGCTACACCTTC	CASSRNPGGYTF
TRBD1	NA	TRBV27	TRBJ2-1	TGTGCCAGCAGGAAACAGGGGCTTCACTACAATGAGCAGTTCTTC	CASRKQGLHYNEQFF
TRBD2	NA	TRBV19	TRBJ2-1	TGTGCCAGTAGTATAGGGGCGGGGGCCTACAATGAGCAGTTCTTC	CASSIGAGAYNEQFF
TRBD1	NA	TRBV9	TRBJ1-5	TGTGCCAGCAGCCACACAGGGGGTCCACTCCAGCCCCAGCATTTT	CASSHTGGPLQPQHF
NA	NA	TRBV2	TRBJ2-1	TGTGCCAGCAGCCTATTCATTGATGAGCAGTTCTTC	CASSLFIDEQFF
NA	NA	TRBV9	TRBJ1-2	TGTGCCAGCAGCCATGATAAAGGGACACAACCTAACTATGGCTACACCTTC	CASSHDKGTQPNYGYTF
TRBD2	NA	TRBV2	TRBJ2-1	TGTGCCAGCAGTGTAACGCCAAGCGGGGGGCTCAATGAGCAGTTCTTC	CASSVTPSGGLNEQFF
NA	NA	TRBV6-1	TRBJ1-6	TGTGCCAGCAGTGAGGGGGCTAATTCACCCCTCCACTTT	CASSEGANSPLHF
NA	NA	TRBV5-1	TRBJ1-1	TGCGCCAGCAGCCTTGGACAGAACTTGAACACTGAAGCTTTCTTT	CASSLGQNLNTEAFF
NA	NA	TRBV9	TRBJ2-5	TGTGCCAGCAGCGCTTACGGGACACAAGAGACCCAGTACTTC	CASSAYGTQETQYF
NA	once	TRBV2	TRBJ1-3	TGTGCCAGCACAGCGGGACACCCTGGAAACACCATATATTTT	CASTAGHPGNTIYF
NA	NA	TRBV6-5	TRBJ1-1	TGTGCCAGCAGTTCCCTAATACAGGGAAACACTGAAGCTTTCTTT	CASSSLIQGNTEAFF
NA	once	TRBV7-2	TRBJ2-7	TGTGCCAGCAGCGCAAAAGGAGGGAAATACGAGCAGTACTTC	CASSAKGGKYEQYF
TRBD1	NA	TRBV7-9	TRBJ2-7	TGTGCCAGCAGCTTAGACAGGGGGCTAGAGGAGCAGTACTTC	CASSLDRGLEEQYF
NA	NA	TRBV7-9	TRBJ2-7	TGTGCCAGCAGCCCCGCGGGGGCGGGGGAGCAGTACTTC	CASSPAGAGEQYF
NA	NA	TRBV30	TRBJ1-6	TGTGCCTGGACCCAGGGATATAATTCACCCCTCCACTTT	CAWTQGYNSPLHF
TRBD1	NA	TRBV18	TRBJ1-5	TGTGCCAGCTCACCCGGGACAGGGGGCGGCAATCAGCCCCAGCATTTT	CASSPGTGGGNQPQHF